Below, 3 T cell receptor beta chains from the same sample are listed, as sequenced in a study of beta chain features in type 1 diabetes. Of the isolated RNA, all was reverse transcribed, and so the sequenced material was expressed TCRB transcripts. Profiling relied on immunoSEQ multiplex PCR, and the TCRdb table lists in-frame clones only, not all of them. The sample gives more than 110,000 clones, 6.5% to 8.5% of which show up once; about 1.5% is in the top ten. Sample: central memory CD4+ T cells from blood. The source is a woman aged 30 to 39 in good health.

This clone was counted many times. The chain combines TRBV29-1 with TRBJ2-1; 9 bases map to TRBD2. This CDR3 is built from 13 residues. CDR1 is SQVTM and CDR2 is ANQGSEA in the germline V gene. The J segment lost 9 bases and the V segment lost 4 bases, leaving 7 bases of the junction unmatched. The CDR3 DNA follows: TGCAGCGTTGGGGCTAGCGGGAATATTGAGCAGTTCTTC. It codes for CSVGASGNIEQFF.

CDR3 coding DNA: TGTGCCAGCTCATCTGTCCGGACAGGGCCCTATGGCTACACCTTC. It encodes CASSSVRTGPYGYTF. The V and J genes are TRBV18 and TRBJ1-2; the match to TRBD1 covers 8 bases. V shed 5 bases and J 4 bases; nucleotides not matched to a gene: 9. The CDR3 has 15 residues. Germline loops: CDR1 KGHSH, CDR2 LQKENI.

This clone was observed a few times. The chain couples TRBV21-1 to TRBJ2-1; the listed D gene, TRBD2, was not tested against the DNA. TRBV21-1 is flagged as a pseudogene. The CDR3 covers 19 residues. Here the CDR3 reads CASSKGTSGRGSSYNEQFF. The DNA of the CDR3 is TGTGCCAGCAGCAAAGGGACTAGCGGGAGGGGGAGCTCCTACAATGAGCAGTTCTTC.